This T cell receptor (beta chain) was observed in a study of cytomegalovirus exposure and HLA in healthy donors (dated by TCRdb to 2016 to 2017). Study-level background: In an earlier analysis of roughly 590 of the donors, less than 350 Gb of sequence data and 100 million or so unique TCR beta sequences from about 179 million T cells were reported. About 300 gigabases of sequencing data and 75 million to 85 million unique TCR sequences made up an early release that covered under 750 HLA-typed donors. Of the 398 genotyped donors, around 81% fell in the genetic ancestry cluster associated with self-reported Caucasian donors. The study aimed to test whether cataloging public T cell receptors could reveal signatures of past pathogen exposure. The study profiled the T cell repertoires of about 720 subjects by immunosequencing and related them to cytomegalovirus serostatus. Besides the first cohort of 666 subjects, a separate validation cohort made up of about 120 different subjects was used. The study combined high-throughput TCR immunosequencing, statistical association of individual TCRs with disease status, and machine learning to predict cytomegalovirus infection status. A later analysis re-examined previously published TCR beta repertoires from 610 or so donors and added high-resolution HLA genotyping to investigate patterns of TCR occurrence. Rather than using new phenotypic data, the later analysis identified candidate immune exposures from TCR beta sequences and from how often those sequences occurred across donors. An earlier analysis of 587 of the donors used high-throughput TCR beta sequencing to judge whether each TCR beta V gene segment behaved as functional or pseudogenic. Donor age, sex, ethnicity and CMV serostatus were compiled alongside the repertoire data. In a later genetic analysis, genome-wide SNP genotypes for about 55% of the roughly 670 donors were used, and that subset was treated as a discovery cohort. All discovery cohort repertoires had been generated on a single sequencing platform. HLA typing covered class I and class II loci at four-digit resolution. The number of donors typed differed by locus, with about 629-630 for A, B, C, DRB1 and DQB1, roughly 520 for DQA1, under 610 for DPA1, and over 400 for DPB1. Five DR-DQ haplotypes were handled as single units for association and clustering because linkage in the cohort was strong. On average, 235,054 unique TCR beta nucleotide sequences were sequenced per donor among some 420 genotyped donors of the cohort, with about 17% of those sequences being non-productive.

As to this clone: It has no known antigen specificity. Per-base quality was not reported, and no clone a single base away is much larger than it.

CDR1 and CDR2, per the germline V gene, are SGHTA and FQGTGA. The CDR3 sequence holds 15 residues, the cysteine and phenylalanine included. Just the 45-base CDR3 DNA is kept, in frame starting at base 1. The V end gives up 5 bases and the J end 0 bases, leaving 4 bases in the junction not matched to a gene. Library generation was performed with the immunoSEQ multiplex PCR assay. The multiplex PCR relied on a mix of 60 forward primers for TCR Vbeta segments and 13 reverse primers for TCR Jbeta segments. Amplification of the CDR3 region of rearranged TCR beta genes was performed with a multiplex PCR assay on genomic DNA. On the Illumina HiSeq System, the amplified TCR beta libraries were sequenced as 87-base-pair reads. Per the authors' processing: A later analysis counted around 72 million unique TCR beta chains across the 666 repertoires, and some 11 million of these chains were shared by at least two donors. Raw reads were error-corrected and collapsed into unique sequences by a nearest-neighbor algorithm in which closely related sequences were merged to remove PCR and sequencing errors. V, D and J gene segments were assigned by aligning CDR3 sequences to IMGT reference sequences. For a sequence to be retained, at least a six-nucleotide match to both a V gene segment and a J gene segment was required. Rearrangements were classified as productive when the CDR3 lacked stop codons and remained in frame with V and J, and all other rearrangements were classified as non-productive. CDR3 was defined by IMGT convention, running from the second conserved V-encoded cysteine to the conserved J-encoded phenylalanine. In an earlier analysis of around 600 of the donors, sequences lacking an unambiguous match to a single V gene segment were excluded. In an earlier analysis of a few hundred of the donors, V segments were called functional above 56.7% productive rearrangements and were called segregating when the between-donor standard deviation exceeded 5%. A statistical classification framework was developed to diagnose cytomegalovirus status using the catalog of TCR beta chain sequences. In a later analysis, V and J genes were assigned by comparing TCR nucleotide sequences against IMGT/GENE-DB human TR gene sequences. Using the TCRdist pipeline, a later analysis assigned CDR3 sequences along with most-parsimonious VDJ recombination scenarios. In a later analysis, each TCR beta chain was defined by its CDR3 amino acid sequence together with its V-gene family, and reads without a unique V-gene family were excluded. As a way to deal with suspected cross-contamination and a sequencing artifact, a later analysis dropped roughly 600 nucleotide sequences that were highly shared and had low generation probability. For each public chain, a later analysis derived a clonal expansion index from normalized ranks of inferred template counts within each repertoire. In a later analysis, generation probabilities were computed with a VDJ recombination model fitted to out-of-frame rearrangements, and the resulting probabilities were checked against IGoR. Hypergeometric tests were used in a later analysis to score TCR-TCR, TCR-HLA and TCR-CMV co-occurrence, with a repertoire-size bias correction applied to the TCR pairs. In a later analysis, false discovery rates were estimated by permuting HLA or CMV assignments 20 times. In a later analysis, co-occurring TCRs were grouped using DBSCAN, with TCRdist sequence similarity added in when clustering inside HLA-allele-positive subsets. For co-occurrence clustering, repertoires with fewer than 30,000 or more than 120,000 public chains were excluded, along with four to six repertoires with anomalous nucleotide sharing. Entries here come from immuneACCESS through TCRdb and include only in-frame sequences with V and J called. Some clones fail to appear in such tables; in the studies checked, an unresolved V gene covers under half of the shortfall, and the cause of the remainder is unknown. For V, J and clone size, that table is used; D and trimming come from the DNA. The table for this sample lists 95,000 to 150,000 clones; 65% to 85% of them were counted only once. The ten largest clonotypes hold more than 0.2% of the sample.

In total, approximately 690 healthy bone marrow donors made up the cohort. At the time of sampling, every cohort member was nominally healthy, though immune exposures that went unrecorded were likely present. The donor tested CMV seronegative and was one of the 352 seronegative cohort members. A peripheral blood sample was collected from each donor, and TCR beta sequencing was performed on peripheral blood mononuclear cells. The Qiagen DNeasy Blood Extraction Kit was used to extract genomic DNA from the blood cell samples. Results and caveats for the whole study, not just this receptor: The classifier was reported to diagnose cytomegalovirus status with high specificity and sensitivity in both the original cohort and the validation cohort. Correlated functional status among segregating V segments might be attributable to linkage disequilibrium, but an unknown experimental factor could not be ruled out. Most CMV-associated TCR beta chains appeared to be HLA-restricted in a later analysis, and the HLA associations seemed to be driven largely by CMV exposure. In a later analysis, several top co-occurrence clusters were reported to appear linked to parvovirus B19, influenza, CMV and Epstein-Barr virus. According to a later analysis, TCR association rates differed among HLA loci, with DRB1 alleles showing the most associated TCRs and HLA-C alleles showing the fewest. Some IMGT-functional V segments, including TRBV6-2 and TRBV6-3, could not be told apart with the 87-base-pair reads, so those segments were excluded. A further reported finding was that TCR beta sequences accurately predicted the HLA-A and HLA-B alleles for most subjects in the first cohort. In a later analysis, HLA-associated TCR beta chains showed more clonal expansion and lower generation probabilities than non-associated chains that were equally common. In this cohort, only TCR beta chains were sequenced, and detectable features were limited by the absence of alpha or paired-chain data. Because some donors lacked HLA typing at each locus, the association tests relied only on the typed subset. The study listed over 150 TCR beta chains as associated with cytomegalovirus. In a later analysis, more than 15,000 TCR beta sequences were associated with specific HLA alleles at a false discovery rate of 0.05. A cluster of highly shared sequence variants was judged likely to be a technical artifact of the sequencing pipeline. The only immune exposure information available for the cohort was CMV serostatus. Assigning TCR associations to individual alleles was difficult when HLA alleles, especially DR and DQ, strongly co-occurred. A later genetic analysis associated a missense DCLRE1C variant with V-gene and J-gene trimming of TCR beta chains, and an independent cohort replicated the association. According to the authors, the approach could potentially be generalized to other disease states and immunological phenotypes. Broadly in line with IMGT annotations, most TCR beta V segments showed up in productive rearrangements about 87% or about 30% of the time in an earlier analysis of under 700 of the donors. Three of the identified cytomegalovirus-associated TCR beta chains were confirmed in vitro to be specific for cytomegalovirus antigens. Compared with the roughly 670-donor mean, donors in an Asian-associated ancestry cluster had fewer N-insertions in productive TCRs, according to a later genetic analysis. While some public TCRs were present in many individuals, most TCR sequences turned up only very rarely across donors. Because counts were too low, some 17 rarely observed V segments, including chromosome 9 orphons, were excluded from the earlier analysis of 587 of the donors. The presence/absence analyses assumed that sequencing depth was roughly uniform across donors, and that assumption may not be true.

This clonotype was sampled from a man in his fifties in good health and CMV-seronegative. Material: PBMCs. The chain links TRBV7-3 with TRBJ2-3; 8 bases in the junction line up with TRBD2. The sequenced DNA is TGTGCCAGCAGCCGAACTAGCGGTAGCACAGATACGCAGTATTTT. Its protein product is CASSRTSGSTDTQYF. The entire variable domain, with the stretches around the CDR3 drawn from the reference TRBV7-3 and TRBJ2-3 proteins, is GAGVSQTPSNKVTEKGKYVELRCDPISGHTALYWYRQSLGQGPEFLIYFQGTGAADDSGLPNDRFFAVRPEGSVSTLKIQRTERGDSAVYLCASSRTSGSTDTQYFGPGTRLTVL.